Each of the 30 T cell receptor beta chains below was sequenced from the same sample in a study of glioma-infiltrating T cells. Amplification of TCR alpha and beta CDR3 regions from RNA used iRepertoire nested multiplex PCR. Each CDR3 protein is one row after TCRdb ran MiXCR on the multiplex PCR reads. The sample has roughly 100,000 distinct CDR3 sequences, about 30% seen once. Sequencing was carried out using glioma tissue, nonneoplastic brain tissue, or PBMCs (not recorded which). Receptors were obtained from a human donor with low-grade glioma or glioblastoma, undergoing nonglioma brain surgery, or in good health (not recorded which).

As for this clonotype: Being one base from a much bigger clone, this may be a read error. Written as DNA, the CDR3 is TGCGCCAGCAGAGACTCCGGGGCTACCTACGAGCAGTACTTC. Its protein product is CASRDSGATYEQYF. The V call is TRBV5-1, the J call TRBJ2-7, with D perhaps being TRBD1 or TRBD2 (5 bases each). The germline V gene encodes CDR1 SGHRS and CDR2 YFSETQ. The CDR3 loop spans 14 amino acids. V lost 5 bases, J lost 2 bases, and 14 bases lay in between.

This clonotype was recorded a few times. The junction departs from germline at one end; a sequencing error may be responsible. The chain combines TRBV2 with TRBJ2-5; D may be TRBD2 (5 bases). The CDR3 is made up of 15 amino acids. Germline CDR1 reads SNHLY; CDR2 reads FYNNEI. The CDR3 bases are TGTGCCAGCAGTGAAGGAGGGATACCCCAAGAGACCCAGCACTTC. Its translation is CASSEGGIPQETQHF.

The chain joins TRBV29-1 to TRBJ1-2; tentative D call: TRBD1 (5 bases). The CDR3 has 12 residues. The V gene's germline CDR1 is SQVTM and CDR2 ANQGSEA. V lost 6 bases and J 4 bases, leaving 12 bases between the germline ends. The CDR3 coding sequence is TGCAGCGTAGTAAGTGACAGCTATGGCTACACCTTC. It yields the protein CSVVSDSYGYTF.

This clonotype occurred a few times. The CDR3 reads CASSLASSRLTQHGYTF. The DNA of the CDR3 is TGTGCCAGCAGCTTAGCGTCGTCCAGACTAACCCAACATGGCTACACCTTC. This rearrangement joins TRBV7-2 to TRBJ1-2; D call uncertain. The V end was cut by 0 bases, the J end by 6 bases, with 20 bases between. The CDR3 covers 17 residues. The germline CDR1 and CDR2 sequences are SGHTA and FQGNSA.

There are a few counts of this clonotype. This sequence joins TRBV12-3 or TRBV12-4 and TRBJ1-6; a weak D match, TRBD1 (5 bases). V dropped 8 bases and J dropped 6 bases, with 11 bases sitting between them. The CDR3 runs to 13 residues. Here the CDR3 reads CASLGQVNSPLHF. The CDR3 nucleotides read TGTGCCAGCCTGGGGCAGGTTAATTCACCCCTCCACTTT.

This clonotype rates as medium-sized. CDR3 region: CSARLPRDRVNQPQHF. CDR3 coding DNA: TGCAGTGCTAGACTACCCCGGGACAGGGTCAATCAGCCCCAGCATTTT. This chain joins TRBV20-1 and TRBJ1-5, with TRBD1 identical over 9 bases. Germline CDR1 is DFQATT and CDR2 is SNEGSKA (reference sequence). V lost 2 bases, J lost 3 bases, and 8 bases stayed unmatched. This CDR3 has 16 amino acids.

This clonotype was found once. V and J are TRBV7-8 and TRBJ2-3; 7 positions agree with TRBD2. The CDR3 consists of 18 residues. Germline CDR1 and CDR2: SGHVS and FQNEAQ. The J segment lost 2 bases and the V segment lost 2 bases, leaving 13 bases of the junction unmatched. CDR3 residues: CASSLLSLGLRDTDTQYF. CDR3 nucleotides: TGTGCCAGCAGCTTATTGTCCCTGGGACTAAGGGACACAGATACGCAGTATTTT.

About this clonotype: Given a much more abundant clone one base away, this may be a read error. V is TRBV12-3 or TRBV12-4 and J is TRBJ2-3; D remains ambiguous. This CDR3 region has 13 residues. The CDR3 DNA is TGTGCCAGAAGTTCTCCGGGCGCTTATACGCAGTATTTT. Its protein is CARSSPGAYTQYF.

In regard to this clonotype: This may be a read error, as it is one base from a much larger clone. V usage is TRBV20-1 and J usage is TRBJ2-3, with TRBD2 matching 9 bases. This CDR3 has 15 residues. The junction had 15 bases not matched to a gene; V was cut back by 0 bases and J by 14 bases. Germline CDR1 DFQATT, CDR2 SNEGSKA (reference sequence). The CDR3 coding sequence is TGCAGTGCTAGAGAGTGTAGCGGGGGCCCCGGGGCGGTGTATTTT. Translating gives CSARECSGGPGAVYF.

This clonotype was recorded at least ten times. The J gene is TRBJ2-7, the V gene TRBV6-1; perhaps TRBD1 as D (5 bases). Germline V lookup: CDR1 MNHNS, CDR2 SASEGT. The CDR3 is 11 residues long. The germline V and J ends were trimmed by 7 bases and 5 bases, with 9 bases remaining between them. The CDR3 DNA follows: TGTGCCAGCACAGGGAACGACGAGCAGTACTTC. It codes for CASTGNDEQYF.

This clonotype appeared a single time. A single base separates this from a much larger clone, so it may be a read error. This CDR3 is CASSYAVTEAFF. As DNA, the CDR3 is TGTGCCAGCAGTTACGCGGTTACTGAAGCTTTCTTT. This chain links TRBV6-6 with TRBJ1-1; unclear D gene. The CDR3 has 12 amino acids. V lost 2 bases, J lost 5 bases, and 6 bases lay in between. Germline V gene sequence: CDR1 MNHNY, CDR2 SVGAGI (reference sequence).

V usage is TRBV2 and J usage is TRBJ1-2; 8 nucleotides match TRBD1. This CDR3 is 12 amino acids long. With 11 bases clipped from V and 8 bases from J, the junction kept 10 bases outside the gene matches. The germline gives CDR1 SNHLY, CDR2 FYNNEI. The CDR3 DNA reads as TGTGCCGGCCCAGACAGGGGTCGCGGCTACACCTTC. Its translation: CAGPDRGRGYTF.

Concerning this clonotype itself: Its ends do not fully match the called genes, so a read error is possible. The CDR3 reads CARSQGVQETQYF. The CDR3 DNA is TGCGCCAGAAGCCAAGGTGTTCAAGAGACCCAGTACTTC. V gene TRBV4-1 combines with J gene TRBJ2-5; no clear D. The CDR3 loop spans 13 amino acids. Germline assignment: CDR1 MGHRA and CDR2 YSYEKL.

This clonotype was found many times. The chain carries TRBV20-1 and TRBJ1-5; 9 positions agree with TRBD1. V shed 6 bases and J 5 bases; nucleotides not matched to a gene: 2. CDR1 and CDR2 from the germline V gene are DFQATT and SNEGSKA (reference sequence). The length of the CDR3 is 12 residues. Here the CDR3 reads CSARQGDQPQHF. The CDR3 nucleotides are TGCAGTGCCCGACAGGGGGATCAGCCCCAGCATTTT.

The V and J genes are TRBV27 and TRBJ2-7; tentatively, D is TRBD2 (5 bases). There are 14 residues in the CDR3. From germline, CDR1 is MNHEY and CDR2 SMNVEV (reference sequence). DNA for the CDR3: TGTGTTAGCAGACCCAGCGGTACCGCCTACGAGCAGTACTTC. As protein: CVSRPSGTAYEQYF.

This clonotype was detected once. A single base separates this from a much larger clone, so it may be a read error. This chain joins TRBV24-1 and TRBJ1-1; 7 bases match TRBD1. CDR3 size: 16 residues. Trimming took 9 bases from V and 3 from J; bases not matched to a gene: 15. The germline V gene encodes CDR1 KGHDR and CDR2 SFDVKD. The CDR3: CATRERGHGGDTEAFF. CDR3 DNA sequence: TGTGCCACCCGGGAAAGGGGGCATGGGGGGGACACTGAAGCTTTCTTT.

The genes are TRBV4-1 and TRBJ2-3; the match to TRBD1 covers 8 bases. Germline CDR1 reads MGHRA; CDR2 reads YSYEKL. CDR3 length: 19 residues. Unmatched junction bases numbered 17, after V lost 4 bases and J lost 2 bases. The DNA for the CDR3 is TGCGCCAGCAGCCCTAGGGCCTTACCGGGACAGGAGTTCACAGATACGCAGTATTTT. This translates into CASSPRALPGQEFTDTQYF.

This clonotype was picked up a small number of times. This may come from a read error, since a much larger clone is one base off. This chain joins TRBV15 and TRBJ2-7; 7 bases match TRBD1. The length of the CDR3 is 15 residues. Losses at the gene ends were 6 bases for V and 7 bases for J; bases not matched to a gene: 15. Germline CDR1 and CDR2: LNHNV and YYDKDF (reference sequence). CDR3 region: CATRLRGPSIREQYF. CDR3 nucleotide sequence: TGTGCCACCAGACTGAGGGGGCCCTCTATTCGAGAGCAGTACTTC.

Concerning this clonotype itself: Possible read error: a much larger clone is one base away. The CDR3 DNA follows: TGTGCCAGCAGTACGGTCAGAGCTAACTATGGCTACACCTTC. It translates to CASSTVRANYGYTF. The V call is TRBV28, the J call TRBJ1-2; D is unclear. CDR1 MDHEN and CDR2 SYDVKM come from the germline V gene. The CDR3 is made up of 14 amino acids. V gave up 5 bases and J gave up 0 bases, with 10 bases separating them.

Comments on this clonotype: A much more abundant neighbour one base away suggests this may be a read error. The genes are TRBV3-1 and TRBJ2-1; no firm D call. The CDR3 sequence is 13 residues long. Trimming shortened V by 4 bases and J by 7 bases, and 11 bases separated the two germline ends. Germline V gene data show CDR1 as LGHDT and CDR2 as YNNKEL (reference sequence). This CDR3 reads CASSPTKRNEQFF. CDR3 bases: TGTGCCAGCAGCCCAACTAAAAGGAATGAGCAGTTCTTC.

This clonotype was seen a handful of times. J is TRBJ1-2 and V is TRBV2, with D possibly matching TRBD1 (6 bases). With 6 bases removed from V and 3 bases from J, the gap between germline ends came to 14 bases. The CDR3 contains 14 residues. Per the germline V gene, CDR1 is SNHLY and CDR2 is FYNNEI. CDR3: CASRPEGGDYGYTF. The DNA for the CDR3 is TGTGCCAGCAGACCCGAGGGGGGGGACTATGGCTACACCTTC.

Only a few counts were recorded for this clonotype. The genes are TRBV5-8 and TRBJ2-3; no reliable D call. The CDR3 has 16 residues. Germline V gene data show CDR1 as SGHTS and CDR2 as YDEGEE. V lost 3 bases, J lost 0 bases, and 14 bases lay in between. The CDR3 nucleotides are TGTGCCAGCAGCTACGGTGAGAGGATTAGCACAGATACGCAGTATTTT. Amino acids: CASSYGERISTDTQYF. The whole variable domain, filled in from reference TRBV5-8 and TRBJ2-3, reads EAGVTQSPTHLIKTRGQQATLRCSPISGHTSVYWYQQALGLGLQFLLWYDEGEERNRGNFPPRFSGRQFPNYSSELNVNALELEDSALYLCASSYGERISTDTQYFGPGTRLTVL.

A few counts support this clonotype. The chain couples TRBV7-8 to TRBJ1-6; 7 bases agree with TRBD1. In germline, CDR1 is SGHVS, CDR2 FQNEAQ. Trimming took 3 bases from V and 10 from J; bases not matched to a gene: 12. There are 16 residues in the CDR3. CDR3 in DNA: TGTGCCAGCAGCTTTGGGAGGGGGCAGTTAGGGTCACCCCTCCACTTT. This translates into CASSFGRGQLGSPLHF.

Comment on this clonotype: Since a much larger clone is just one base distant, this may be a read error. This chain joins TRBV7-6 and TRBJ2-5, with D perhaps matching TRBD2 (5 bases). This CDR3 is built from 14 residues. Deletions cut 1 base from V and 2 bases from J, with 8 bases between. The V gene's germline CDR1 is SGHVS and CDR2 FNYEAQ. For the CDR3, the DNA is TGTGCCAGCAGCTTAGGAGCGGCGCAAGAGACCCAGTACTTC. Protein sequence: CASSLGAAQETQYF. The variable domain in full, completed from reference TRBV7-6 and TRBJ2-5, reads GAGVSQSPRYKVTKRGQDVALRCDPISGHVSLYWYRQALGQGPEFLTYFNYEAQQDKSGLPNDRFSAERPEGSISTLTIQRTEQRDSAMYRCASSLGAAQETQYFGPGTRLLVL.

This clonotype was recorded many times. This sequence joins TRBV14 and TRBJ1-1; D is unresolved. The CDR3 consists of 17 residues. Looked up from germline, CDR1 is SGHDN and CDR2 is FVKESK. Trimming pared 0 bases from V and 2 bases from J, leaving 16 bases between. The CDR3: CASSQDLMDWGNTEAFF. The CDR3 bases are TGTGCCAGCAGCCAAGATCTTATGGATTGGGGAAACACTGAAGCTTTCTTT.

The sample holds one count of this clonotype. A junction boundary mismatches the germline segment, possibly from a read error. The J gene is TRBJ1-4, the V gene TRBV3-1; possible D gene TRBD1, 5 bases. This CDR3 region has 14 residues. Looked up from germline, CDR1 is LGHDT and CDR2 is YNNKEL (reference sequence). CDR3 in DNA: TGTGCTAGCAGCTCCGGGCCAGGGCAGGAAAAACTGTTTTTT. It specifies CASSSGPGQEKLFF. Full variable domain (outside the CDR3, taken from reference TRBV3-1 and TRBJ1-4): DTAVSQTPKYLVTQMGNDKSIKCEQNLGHDTMYWYKQDSKKFLKIMFSYNNKELIINETVPNRFSPKSPDKAHLNLHINSLELGDSAVYFCASSSGPGQEKLFFGSGTQLSVL.

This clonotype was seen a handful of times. The CDR3 coding sequence is TGTGCCAGCAGCCAAGAGGGACTAGCGGTTAGTGAGCAGTTCTTC. Amino acid sequence: CASSQEGLAVSEQFF. The chain is built from TRBV3-1 and TRBJ2-1, with 11 positions matching TRBD2. The length of the CDR3 is 15 residues. V gave up 0 bases and J gave up 9 bases; unmatched junction bases: 4. CDR1 and CDR2 (germline): LGHDT, YNNKEL (reference sequence).

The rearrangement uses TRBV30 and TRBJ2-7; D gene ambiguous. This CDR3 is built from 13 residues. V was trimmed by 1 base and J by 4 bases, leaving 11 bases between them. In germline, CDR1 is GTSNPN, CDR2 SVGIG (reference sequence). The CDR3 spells CAWSEVGVYEQYF. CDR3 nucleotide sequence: TGTGCCTGGAGTGAGGTCGGAGTATACGAGCAGTACTTC.

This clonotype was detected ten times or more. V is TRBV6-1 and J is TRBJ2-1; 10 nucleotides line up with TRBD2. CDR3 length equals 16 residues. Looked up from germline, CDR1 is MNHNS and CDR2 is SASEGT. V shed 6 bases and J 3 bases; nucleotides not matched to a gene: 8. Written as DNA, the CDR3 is TGTGCCAGCAGCCCTACTCCTAGCGGGGGCTACAATGAGCAGTTCTTC. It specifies CASSPTPSGGYNEQFF.

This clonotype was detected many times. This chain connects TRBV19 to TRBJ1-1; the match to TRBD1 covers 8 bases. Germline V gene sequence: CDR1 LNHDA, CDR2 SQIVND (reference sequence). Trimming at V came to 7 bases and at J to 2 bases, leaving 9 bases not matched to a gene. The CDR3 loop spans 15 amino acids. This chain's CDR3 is CASNPGQGANTEAFF. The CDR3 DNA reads TGTGCCAGTAACCCAGGACAGGGTGCAAACACTGAAGCTTTCTTT.